These 20 T cell receptor beta chains came from one sample sequenced in a study of PD-1 blockade in classical Hodgkin lymphoma. Profiled with immunoSEQ multiplex PCR; TCRdb holds only in-frame clones, not every one. The table includes 6,400 or so clones, 80% detected once. Every single patient, without exception, relapsed after autologous stem cell transplantation, and brentuximab vedotin exposure varied. From thawed PBMCs, CD4+ T cells were purified using magnetic negative selection. Sequencing used CD4+ T cells from blood, obtained at baseline. The receptors come from a human donor with classical Hodgkin lymphoma.

This chain uses TRBV7-2 with TRBJ2-1; possibly TRBD1 for D (5 bases). Germline V lookup: CDR1 SGHTA, CDR2 FQGNSA. This CDR3 contains 13 residues. Deletions cut 3 bases from V and 3 bases from J, with 6 bases between. CDR3 region: CASSLGHYNEQFF. The CDR3 nucleotides are TGTGCCAGCAGCTTGGGGCACTACAATGAGCAGTTCTTC. Full variable domain (rest looked up from reference TRBV7-2 and TRBJ2-1): GAGVSQSPSNKVTEKGKDVELRCDPISGHTALYWYRQSLGQGLEFLIYFQGNSAPDKSGLPSDRFSAERTGGSVSTLTIQRTQQEDSAVYLCASSLGHYNEQFFGPGTRLTVL.

This clone has only one observation. The chain has TRBV6-6 and TRBJ1-2; D gene ambiguous. Between the trimmed V and J ends, which lost 5 bases and 6 bases, there was a span of 19 bases. Germline V CDR1 and CDR2: MNHNY, SVGAGI (reference sequence). This CDR3 is 15 amino acids long. The CDR3 nucleotides read TGTGCCAGCAGTGCCCCATCGTTGCGGGTGGATGGCTACACCTTC. This gives the protein CASSAPSLRVDGYTF.

The genes are TRBV4-3 and TRBJ2-1; D is uncertain. The CDR3 has 15 residues. Germline V gives CDR1 LGHNA, CDR2 YSLEER. With 1 base removed from V and 4 bases from J, the gap between germline ends came to 11 bases. CDR3 sequence: CASSQGRTEYNEQFF. Written as DNA, the CDR3 is TGCGCCAGCAGCCAAGGTAGGACGGAGTACAATGAGCAGTTCTTC.

This chain joins TRBV4-1 and TRBJ2-5; TRBD2 agrees at 12 bases. Looked up from germline, CDR1 is MGHRA and CDR2 is YSYEKL. The CDR3 is made up of 17 amino acids. V was pared by 0 bases and J by 5 bases, with 7 bases of the junction left unmatched. This chain's CDR3 is CASSQERIGLAGETQYF. The CDR3 nucleotides are TGCGCCAGCAGCCAAGAGAGAATCGGACTAGCGGGGGAGACCCAGTACTTC.

The chain joins TRBV5-5 to TRBJ1-2; 10 bases align to TRBD1. Losses at the gene ends were 4 bases for V and 4 bases for J; bases not matched to a gene: 4. The CDR3 consists of 14 residues. Germline V lookup: CDR1 SGHKS, CDR2 YYEKEE (reference sequence). In DNA, the CDR3 is TGTGCCAGCAGCGACCGGGACAGGGGCTATGGCTACACCTTC. Translation gives CASSDRDRGYGYTF. Together with reference TRBV5-5 and TRBJ1-2, the CDR3 gives the full variable domain: DAGVTQSPTHLIKTRGQQVTLRCSPISGHKSVSWYQQVLGQGPQFIFQYYEKEERGRGNFPDRFSARQFPNYSSELNVNALLLGDSALYLCASSDRDRGYGYTFGSGTRLTVV.

The chain recombines TRBV9 with TRBJ2-3, with D perhaps matching TRBD1 or TRBD2 (5 bases each). V was cut by 6 bases and J by 5 bases, with 16 bases left in between. CDR1 and CDR2 (germline): SGDLS, YYNGEE. This CDR3 has 14 amino acids. Here the CDR3 reads CASTAGEGRDTQYF. Written as DNA, the CDR3 is TGTGCCAGCACCGCCGGTGAGGGGAGAGATACGCAGTATTTT.

This clone was picked up one time. The V gene is TRBV4-1, the J gene TRBJ2-1; D call uncertain. Germline values: CDR1 MGHRA, CDR2 YSYEKL. CDR3 size: 16 residues. V lost 0 bases to trimming and J lost 0 bases, with 9 bases between them. This chain's CDR3 is CASSQDPRSSYNEQFF. The CDR3 DNA follows: TGCGCCAGCAGCCAAGATCCCAGGAGCTCCTACAATGAGCAGTTCTTC.

The rearrangement links TRBV5-1 to TRBJ1-6; D possibly corresponds to TRBD1 (6 bases). This CDR3 comprises 15 residues. The ends were cut back, 4 bases at V and 0 bases at J, with 8 bases in the middle. Per germline, CDR1 SGHRS and CDR2 YFSETQ. The DNA of the CDR3 is TGCGCCAGCAGCCCAGGGGACTCCTATAATTCACCCCTCCACTTT. Protein product: CASSPGDSYNSPLHF.

V and J are TRBV18 and TRBJ1-2; tentative D call: TRBD1 (6 bases). CDR1 and CDR2 from the germline V gene are KGHSH and LQKENI. The CDR3 consists of 12 residues. The germline V and J ends were trimmed by 2 bases and 6 bases, with 7 bases remaining between them. CDR3 residues: CASSPSGDGYTF. The DNA for the CDR3 is TGTGCCAGCTCACCATCAGGGGATGGCTACACCTTC.

The gene calls are TRBV4-1 and TRBJ2-6; D is unclear. The length of the CDR3 is 16 residues. Trimming cost V 4 bases and J 0 bases, with 10 bases left between them. Germline-derived CDR1 and CDR2 are MGHRA and YSYEKL. The CDR3 region is CASSPKSSSGANVLTF. Written as DNA, the CDR3 is TGCGCCAGCAGCCCAAAGAGCAGCTCTGGGGCCAACGTCCTGACTTTC.

This sequence joins TRBV5-1 and TRBJ2-2, with D possibly being TRBD2 (5 bases). This CDR3 is 14 amino acids long. V gave up 4 bases and J gave up 4 bases, with 11 bases separating them. Germline CDR1 and CDR2: SGHRS and YFSETQ. In nucleotides, the CDR3 is TGCGCCAGCAGCGTGGACTTATTCACCGGGGAGCTGTTTTTT. It specifies CASSVDLFTGELFF.

There are a few counts of this clone. The chain couples TRBV28 to TRBJ1-2; the D is unclear. The CDR3 length is 11 residues. From germline, CDR1 is MDHEN and CDR2 SYDVKM. Between the trimmed V and J ends, which lost 5 bases and 8 bases, there was a span of 9 bases. CDR3 protein: CASSTWQGYTF. The CDR3 DNA sequence: TGTGCCAGCAGTACCTGGCAGGGCTACACCTTC.

The chain joins TRBV2 to TRBJ2-1; D tentatively fits TRBD1 or TRBD2 (5 bases each). Germline V gene data show CDR1 as SNHLY and CDR2 as FYNNEI. The CDR3 runs 13 residues. The V end lost 1 base, the J end lost 12 bases, and 13 bases lay between the germline ends. The CDR3 DNA sequence: TGTGCCAGCAGTGAAGAGGGGCCGGGACGGCAGTTCTTC. It specifies CASSEEGPGRQFF.

This clone was observed a few times. The V gene is TRBV11-2, the J gene TRBJ2-5, with a tentative D call TRBD2 (6 bases). The V and J ends lost 1 base and 2 bases respectively, with 14 bases between them. CDR3 length: 16 amino acids. CDR1 is SGHAT and CDR2 is FQNNGV in the germline V gene. This CDR3 is CASSLGSGAGQETQYF. CDR3 in DNA: TGTGCCAGCAGCTTAGGTTCGGGTGCGGGGCAAGAGACCCAGTACTTC.

The chain employs TRBV29-1 and TRBJ1-2; 10 bases match TRBD1. The CDR3 sequence is 15 residues long. Germline-derived CDR1 and CDR2 are SQVTM and ANQGSEA. V was clipped by 7 bases and J by 4 bases; unmatched bases: 12. CDR3 DNA sequence: TGCAGCGGTATTGACAGGGGGCCCTGGGGCTATGGCTACACCTTC. This gives the protein CSGIDRGPWGYGYTF.

The J gene is TRBJ1-6, the V gene TRBV2; a possible D gene is TRBD1 (5 bases). This CDR3 is built from 16 residues. From germline, CDR1 is SNHLY and CDR2 FYNNEI. V was clipped by 6 bases and J by 6 bases, with 18 bases between them. CDR3 amino acids: CASRTGTEATNSPLHF. As DNA, the CDR3 is TGTGCCAGCAGAACCGGGACGGAAGCAACTAATTCACCCCTCCACTTT.

The V and J genes are TRBV5-5 and TRBJ1-5, with a tentative D call TRBD1 (6 bases). The CDR3 has 15 amino acids. Germline loops: CDR1 SGHKS, CDR2 YYEKEE (reference sequence). Between the trimmed V and J ends, which lost 4 bases and 3 bases, there was a span of 14 bases. As DNA, the CDR3 is TGTGCCAGCAGCACTTGGGACACCAACAATCAGCCCCAGCATTTT. This sequence encodes CASSTWDTNNQPQHF.

The chain links TRBV6-4 to TRBJ2-1; D is undetermined. In germline, CDR1 is MRHNA, CDR2 SNTAGT. Trimming cost V 3 bases and J 4 bases, with 7 bases left between them. This CDR3 is 13 amino acids long. CDR3 sequence: CASSEGPYNEQFF. The CDR3 DNA sequence: TGTGCCAGCAGTGAGGGTCCTTACAATGAGCAGTTCTTC.

A word on this clone: This CDR3 is also generated by other DNA sequences in the sample. The CDR3 here is CATSTFPGQGIVDAKNIQYF. The DNA for the CDR3 is TGTGCCACCTCCACCTTCCCGGGACAGGGGATAGTTGATGCCAAAAACATTCAGTACTTC. V usage is TRBV2 and J usage is TRBJ2-4, with 10 nucleotides matching TRBD1. Germline V CDR1 and CDR2: SNHLY, FYNNEI. This CDR3 region has 20 residues. The V and J ends lost 10 bases and 1 base, in that order; junction bases with no gene match: 22.

About this clone: One junction end disagrees with the germline gene, perhaps due to a read error. This chain connects TRBV28 to TRBJ1-1; D ambiguous. This CDR3 is 14 amino acids long. Germline V gene sequence: CDR1 MDHEN, CDR2 SYDVKM. The CDR3 reads CASRPLLENPEAFF. CDR3 nucleotides: TGTGCCAGCAGGCCACTGCTGGAGAACCCTGAAGCTTTCTTT.